Listed below are T cell receptor beta chains from one sample, sequenced in a study of cytomegalovirus exposure and HLA in healthy donors. Assay used: immunoSEQ multiplex PCR; TCRdb lists only in-frame clones, some missing. The profile shows 190,000 or so clones, roughly 80% of them singletons. Sequenced input: PBMCs. The receptors come from a woman aged 45-60 years in good health and CMV-seropositive. CDR3s include the opening cysteine and the closing phenylalanine or tryptophan. A D gene is named only where the DNA matches it firmly. Size is omitted from some rows. Given values are once, few, many or a class for expanded clones.

TGTGCCAGCTCACCCGTACAGGGGGCGTCTGAGCAGTTCTTC	CASSPVQGASEQFF	once	TRBJ2-1	TRBD1	TRBV18
TGTGCCAGCAGTTTTGGGCGAACGAACACTGAAGCTTTCTTT	CASSFGRTNTEAFF	.	TRBJ1-1	.	TRBV28
TGTGCCAGCTTGAAGGGACAGGGGAAGGGCCAGAACACTGAAGCTTTCTTT	CASLKGQGKGQNTEAFF	.	TRBJ1-1	TRBD1	TRBV2
TGCAGCGCCTCCGGGACACAAAATGGCTACACCTTC	CSASGTQNGYTF	.	TRBJ1-2	.	TRBV29-1
TGTGCCTGGAGTTGGACAGGGACTGGAACTGAGCAGTTCTTC	CAWSWTGTGTEQFF	once	TRBJ2-1	TRBD1	TRBV30
TGTGCCAGCAGCTTGGGGGGGAGGGATCAGCCCCAGCATTTT	CASSLGGRDQPQHF	once	TRBJ1-5	.	TRBV5-6
TGTGCCACCAGCAGAGAGATAGCGGAGGGCACAGATACGCAGTATTTT	CATSREIAEGTDTQYF	.	TRBJ2-3	.	TRBV15
TGTGCCGCGCGGGACGGGGAGACCCAGTACTTC	CAARDGETQYF	.	TRBJ2-5	.	TRBV30
TGTGCCAGCAGTGAAGGGGGGCATCAGCCCCAGCATTTT	CASSEGGHQPQHF	.	TRBJ1-5	.	TRBV6-1
TGTGCCAGCAGCTTCGGGACAGATAATGAAAAACTGTTTTTT	CASSFGTDNEKLFF	.	TRBJ1-4	TRBD1	TRBV7-9
TGTGCCAGCAGCTTACGGGACAGGCCAGATGGAGAGACCCAGTACTTC	CASSLRDRPDGETQYF	.	TRBJ2-5	TRBD1	TRBV5-4
TGCGCCAGCAGCCAAGTTACCGGGACAGGGGGAGCGGAGGGCTACACCTTC	CASSQVTGTGGAEGYTF	.	TRBJ1-2	TRBD1	TRBV4-3
TGTGCCAGCAGCCCTCCTTTGGCGGGAGGCGAGCAGTACTTC	CASSPPLAGGEQYF	.	TRBJ2-7	TRBD2	TRBV5-6
TGTGCCAGCAGCTTAGATGGGGCAGGGACAGGGAACACTGAAGCTTTCTTT	CASSLDGAGTGNTEAFF	.	TRBJ1-1	TRBD1	TRBV11-2
TGTGCCAGCACCAATGACGGGGCTAGCGACGAGCAGTACTTC	CASTNDGASDEQYF	few	TRBJ2-7	.	TRBV28
TGTGCCAGCATTCAGAATCAGGGGAATCAGCCCCAGCATTTT	CASIQNQGNQPQHF	.	TRBJ1-5	.	TRBV6-6
TGTGCCAGCAGGACTAGCGGGAAATACAATGAGCAGTTCTTC	CASRTSGKYNEQFF	.	TRBJ2-1	TRBD2	TRBV2
TGTGCCAGCAGCAGAGGGAGGATAGGAGCCTACAATGAGCAGTTCTTC	CASSRGRIGAYNEQFF	.	TRBJ2-1	.	TRBV9
TGTGCCAGCAGCTTAAGGGCAGATGGACGGGAGGCTTTCTTT	CASSLRADGREAFF	.	TRBJ1-1	.	TRBV11-2
TGTGCCAGCAGTTTAAGCTGGGGGGGGAGCAATCAGCCCCAGCATTTT	CASSLSWGGSNQPQHF	.	TRBJ1-5	.	TRBV28
TGTGCCAGCAGCAAAACGGGCAGGGGTGGTGAAAAACTGTTTTTT	CASSKTGRGGEKLFF	.	TRBJ1-4	.	TRBV5-5
TGTTCCAGCAGCCAAGGACAGGAATTCTATGGCTACACCTTC	CSSSQGQEFYGYTF	.	TRBJ1-2	TRBD1	TRBV7-9
TGTGCCAGCAGCGTAGGACAGGGAGGTATTGATGGCTACACCTTC	CASSVGQGGIDGYTF	once	TRBJ1-2	TRBD1	TRBV9
TGCGCCAGCAGCTTGGGGACAGGGTCCGATCAGCCCCAGCATTTT	CASSLGTGSDQPQHF	.	TRBJ1-5	TRBD1	TRBV5-1
TGCGCCAGCAGCTTGGTCCTAGCGGGATACAATGAGCAGTTCTTC	CASSLVLAGYNEQFF	.	TRBJ2-1	TRBD2	TRBV5-1
TGTGCCAGTAGTATCCCGCTACAGGGATTCGATGGCTACACCTTC	CASSIPLQGFDGYTF	few	TRBJ1-2	.	TRBV19
TGTGCCAGCAGGACGGGGGGGCCGGGGAACGAGCAGTACTTC	CASRTGGPGNEQYF	.	TRBJ2-7	TRBD2	TRBV7-2
TGTGCCAGCAGCTCACCGGACAGCTTCGTTGTGTACTTC	CASSSPDSFVVYF	.	TRBJ2-5	.	TRBV7-9
TGTGCCAGCAGTTTAGGGTCAGCGGGCCAATACGAGCAGTACTTC	CASSLGSAGQYEQYF	.	TRBJ2-7	.	TRBV27
TGTGCCAGCAGTCTTTGGCCCACAGATACGCAGTATTTT	CASSLWPTDTQYF	.	TRBJ2-3	.	TRBV14
TGTGCCAGCAGCGGACAGGACACTAGCACAGATACGCAGTATTTT	CASSGQDTSTDTQYF	.	TRBJ2-3	.	TRBV21-1
TGTGCCAGCAGCTCTTACTGGGGGGCAGGGGGCGGGGAGCAGTTCTTC	CASSSYWGAGGGEQFF	few	TRBJ2-1	TRBD1	TRBV5-8
TGTGCCAGTCCACCCTCTCTTACAGGACGTAACGAGCAGTACTTC	CASPPSLTGRNEQYF	.	TRBJ2-7	.	TRBV28
TGTGCTAGTGGTTCGTCCAGAACCGGGGGGTACAATGAGCAGTTCTTC	CASGSSRTGGYNEQFF	.	TRBJ2-1	TRBD2	TRBV12-5
TGTGCCAGCAGCCGCGCTAGCACCTCCTACAATGAGCAGTTCTTC	CASSRASTSYNEQFF	.	TRBJ2-1	.	TRBV7-2
TGTGCCAGCAGTTTATACTACGAGCAGTACTTC	CASSLYYEQYF	.	TRBJ2-7	.	TRBV28
TGTGCCAGCAGCGTTACAGGGGACACCGGGGAGCTGTTTTTT	CASSVTGDTGELFF	.	TRBJ2-2	TRBD1	TRBV9
TGTTCCAGCACCAGAAGCGTGATAGCGGTCTACAATGAGCAGTTCTTC	CSSTRSVIAVYNEQFF	.	TRBJ2-1	.	TRBV7-9
TGTGCCAGCAGACGACAGGGGGACTATGGCTACACCTTC	CASRRQGDYGYTF	.	TRBJ1-2	TRBD1	TRBV6-5
TGTGCCATCAGCAGGGCCTCTAACTATGGCTACACCTTC	CAISRASNYGYTF	.	TRBJ1-2	.	TRBV10-3
TGTGCCAGCAGCGCTACGACTAGTCCCGGGGAGCTGTTTTTT	CASSATTSPGELFF	.	TRBJ2-2	.	TRBV9
TGTGCCAGTACCCAGGGGTCCTTTAGCAATCAGCCCCAGCATTTT	CASTQGSFSNQPQHF	.	TRBJ1-5	.	TRBV19
TGTGCCAGCAGTCTACCGACGACAGGGAACGGACCGCACGCTAGTTATGAGCAGTTCTTC	CASSLPTTGNGPHASYEQFF	.	TRBJ2-1	TRBD1	TRBV27
TGTGCCATCAGTGAGAAGGGAGGTCAGCCCCAGCATTTT	CAISEKGGQPQHF	.	TRBJ1-5	.	TRBV10-3
TGCAGCGCCTATAGCGGGACCGGGGAGCTGTTTTTT	CSAYSGTGELFF	.	TRBJ2-2	TRBD2	TRBV29-1